Each of the 9 T cell receptor beta chains below was sequenced from the same sample in a study of T-cell memory formation after mild COVID-19. TCRdb re-analysed the 5' RACE reads in MiXCR, keeping a single row per CDR3 protein. This sample has 450,000 or so distinct CDR3 sequences, with 15% to 20% found just once. Sequenced input: PBMCs or a T cell subset sorted from them (not recorded which). The receptors derive from an adult woman who had mild COVID-19 (a few samples of this study predate the infection). Cell type and time point are not known.

The CDR3 loop is CASSHPGQGNTGELFF. CDR3 sequence (DNA): TGCGCCAGCAGCCATCCGGGACAGGGGAACACCGGGGAGCTGTTTTTT. V is TRBV4-1 and J is TRBJ2-2; 9 bases are a match to TRBD1. Germline-derived CDR1 and CDR2 are MGHRA and YSYEKL. Germline trimming cut 3 bases from V and 1 base from J; bases unmatched to any gene: 3. There are 16 residues in the CDR3.

A word on this clonotype: Relative to the germline gene, one junction end is altered; a read error may explain this. The chain is built from TRBV7-6 and TRBJ2-7; D might be TRBD2 (6 bases). The germline V gene has CDR1 SGHVS and CDR2 FNYEAQ. This CDR3 region has 13 residues. The CDR3 bases are TGTGCAAGCAGCTTTGGGGCGGGATGGGAGCAGTACTTC. Translated, it gives CASSFGAGWEQYF.

Here the CDR3 reads CASSQGSTGSWDTEAFF. The CDR3 nucleotides read TGCGCCAGCAGCCAGGGGAGTACAGGTAGCTGGGACACTGAAGCTTTCTTT. This chain connects TRBV4-3 to TRBJ1-1, with D possibly matching TRBD1 (5 bases). The V end was cut by 3 bases, the J end by 3 bases, with 20 bases between. This CDR3 is 17 amino acids long. Germline CDR1 LGHNA, CDR2 YSLEER.

The chain carries TRBV12-3 or TRBV12-4 and TRBJ2-3; 7 bases are shared with TRBD1. The junction had 3 bases not matched to a gene; V was cut back by 10 bases and J by 2 bases. This CDR3 is built from 12 residues. The DNA for the CDR3 is TGTGCCACCGGGACAGACACAGATACGCAGTATTTT. Protein product: CATGTDTDTQYF.

The rearrangement links TRBV11-3 to TRBJ2-7; 7 bases map to TRBD2. Germline assignment: CDR1 SGHNT and CDR2 YENEEA. The CDR3 contains 17 residues. After removal of 2 bases from V and 3 bases from J, the junction contained 13 bases not matched to a gene. This CDR3 reads CASSLRSSGVQSYEQYF. The CDR3 coding sequence is TGTGCCAGCAGCTTACGGTCGAGCGGGGTCCAAAGCTACGAGCAGTACTTC. The complete variable domain, with remaining parts taken from reference TRBV11-3 and TRBJ2-7, reads EAGVVQSPRYKIIEKKQPVAFWCNPISGHNTLYWYLQNLGQGPELLIRYENEEAVDDSQLPKDRFSAERLKGVDSTLKIQPAELGDSAVYLCASSLRSSGVQSYEQYFGPGTRLTVT.

The chain has TRBV7-6 and TRBJ2-1, with no clear D. The germline gives CDR1 SGHVS, CDR2 FNYEAQ. The CDR3 length is 14 residues. Trimming removed 4 bases at V and 6 bases at J, with 13 bases between. The CDR3 is CASSYGWSRNEQFF. The CDR3 DNA follows: TGTGCCAGCAGCTACGGATGGAGCCGCAATGAGCAGTTCTTC.

The V and J genes are TRBV7-2 and TRBJ2-7, with a possible D match to TRBD1 (5 bases). The V gene lost 4 bases and the J gene lost 5 bases, with 9 bases spanning the gap. Germline CDR1 SGHTA, CDR2 FQGNSA. The CDR3 extends over 12 amino acids. CDR3 in DNA: TGTGCCAGCAGCTCCAGGGTCCACGAGCAGTACTTC. Translating it yields CASSSRVHEQYF.

The chain employs TRBV5-1 and TRBJ2-1, with no clear D. CDR1 SGHRS and CDR2 YFSETQ come from the germline V gene. The CDR3 has 15 residues. The V end lost 7 bases, the J end lost 6 bases, and 20 bases lay between the germline ends. In nucleotides, the CDR3 is TGCGCCAGCCGTCCCGGAGTCCCCTCTGGCAATGAGCAGTTCTTC. Encoded protein: CASRPGVPSGNEQFF.

The rearrangement links TRBV9 to TRBJ2-3, with D possibly matching TRBD2 (5 bases). The CDR3 contains 17 residues. Germline CDR1 SGDLS, CDR2 YYNGEE. Trimming took off 3 bases at V and 3 bases at J, with 20 bases between the two ends. CDR3 nucleotide sequence: TGTGCCAGCAGCGACTCCCCGGCTAGCCACCAGACAGATACGCAGTATTTT. As protein: CASSDSPASHQTDTQYF.